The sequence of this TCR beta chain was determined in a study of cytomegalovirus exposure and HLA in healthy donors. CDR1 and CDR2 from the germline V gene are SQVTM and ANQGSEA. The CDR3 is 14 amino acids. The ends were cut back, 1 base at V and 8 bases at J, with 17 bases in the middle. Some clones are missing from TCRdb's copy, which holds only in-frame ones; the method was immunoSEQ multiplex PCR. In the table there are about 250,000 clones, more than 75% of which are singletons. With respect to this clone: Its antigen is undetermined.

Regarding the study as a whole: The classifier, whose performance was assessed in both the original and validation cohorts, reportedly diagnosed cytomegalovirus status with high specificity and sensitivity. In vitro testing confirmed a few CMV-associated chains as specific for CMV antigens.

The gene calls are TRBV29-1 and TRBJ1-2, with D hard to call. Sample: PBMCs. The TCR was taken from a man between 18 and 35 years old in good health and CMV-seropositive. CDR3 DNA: TGCAGCGTTGAAGTCTCGCTTATGCCCACCGGCTACACCTTC. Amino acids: CSVEVSLMPTGYTF.